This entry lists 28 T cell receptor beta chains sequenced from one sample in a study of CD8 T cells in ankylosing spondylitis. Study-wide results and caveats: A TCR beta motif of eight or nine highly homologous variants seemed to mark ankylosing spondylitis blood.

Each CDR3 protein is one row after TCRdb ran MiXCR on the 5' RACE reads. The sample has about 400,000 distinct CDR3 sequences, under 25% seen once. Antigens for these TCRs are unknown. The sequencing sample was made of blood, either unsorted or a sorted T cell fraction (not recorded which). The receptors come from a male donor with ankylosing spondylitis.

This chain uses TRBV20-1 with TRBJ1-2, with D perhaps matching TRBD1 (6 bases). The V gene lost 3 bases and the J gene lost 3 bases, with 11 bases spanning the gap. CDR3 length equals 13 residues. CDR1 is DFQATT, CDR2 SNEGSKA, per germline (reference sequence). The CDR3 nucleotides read TGCAGTGCTAGCGTAGGACAGTACTATGGCTACACCTTC. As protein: CSASVGQYYGYTF.

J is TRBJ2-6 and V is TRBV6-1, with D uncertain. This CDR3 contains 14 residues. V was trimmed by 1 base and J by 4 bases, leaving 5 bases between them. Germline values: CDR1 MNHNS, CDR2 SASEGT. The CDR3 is CASSEGTGANVLTF. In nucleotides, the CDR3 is TGTGCCAGCAGTGAAGGGACCGGGGCCAACGTCCTGACTTTC.

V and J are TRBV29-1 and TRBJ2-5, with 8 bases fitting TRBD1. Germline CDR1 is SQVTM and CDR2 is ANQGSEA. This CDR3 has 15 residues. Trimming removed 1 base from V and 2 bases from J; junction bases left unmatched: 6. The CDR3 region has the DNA TGCAGCGTTGAAGCAGGGGGCCATAGTCAAGAGACCCAGTACTTC. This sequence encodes CSVEAGGHSQETQYF.

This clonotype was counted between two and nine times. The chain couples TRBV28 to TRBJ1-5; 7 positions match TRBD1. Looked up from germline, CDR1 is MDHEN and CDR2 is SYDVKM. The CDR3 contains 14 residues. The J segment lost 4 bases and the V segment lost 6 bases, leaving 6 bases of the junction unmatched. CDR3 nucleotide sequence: TGTGCCAGCAGGACAGGGTTCGGGAATCAGCCCCAGCATTTT. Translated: CASRTGFGNQPQHF.

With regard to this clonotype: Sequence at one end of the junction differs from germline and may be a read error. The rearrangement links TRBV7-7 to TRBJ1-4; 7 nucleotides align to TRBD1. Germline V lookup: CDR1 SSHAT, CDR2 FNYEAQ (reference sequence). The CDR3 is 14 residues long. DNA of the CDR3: TGTGCTAGCAGCTTGGACAGGCATAATGAAAAACTGTTTTTT. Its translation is CASSLDRHNEKLFF. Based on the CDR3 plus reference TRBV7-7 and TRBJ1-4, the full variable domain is GAGVSQSPRYKVTKRGQDVTLRCDPISSHATLYWYQQALGQGPEFLTYFNYEAQPDKSGLPSDRFSAERPEGSISTLTIQRTEQRDSAMYRCASSLDRHNEKLFFGSGTQLSVL.

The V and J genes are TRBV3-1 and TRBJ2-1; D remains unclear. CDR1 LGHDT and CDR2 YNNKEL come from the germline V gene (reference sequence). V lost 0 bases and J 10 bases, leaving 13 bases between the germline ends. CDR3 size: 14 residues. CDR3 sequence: CASSQDTVSQEQFF. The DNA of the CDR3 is TGTGCCAGCAGCCAAGATACAGTCTCCCAAGAGCAGTTCTTC.

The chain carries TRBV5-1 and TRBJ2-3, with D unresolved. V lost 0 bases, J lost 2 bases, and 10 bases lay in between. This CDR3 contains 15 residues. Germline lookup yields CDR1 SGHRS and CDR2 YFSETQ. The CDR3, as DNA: TGCGCCAGCAGCTTGGAGGCGAAAAACACAGATACGCAGTATTTT. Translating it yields CASSLEAKNTDTQYF.

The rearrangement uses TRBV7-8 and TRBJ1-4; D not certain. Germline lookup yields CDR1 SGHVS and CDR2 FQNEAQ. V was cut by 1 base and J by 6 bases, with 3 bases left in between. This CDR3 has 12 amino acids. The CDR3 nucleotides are TGTGCCAGCAGCTTAGTCCATGAAAAACTGTTTTTT. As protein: CASSLVHEKLFF. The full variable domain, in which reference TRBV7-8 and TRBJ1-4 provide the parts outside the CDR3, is GAGVSQSPRYKVAKRGQDVALRCDPISGHVSLFWYQQALGQGPEFLTYFQNEAQLDKSGLPSDRFFAERPEGSVSTLKIQRTQQEDSAVYLCASSLVHEKLFFGSGTQLSVL.

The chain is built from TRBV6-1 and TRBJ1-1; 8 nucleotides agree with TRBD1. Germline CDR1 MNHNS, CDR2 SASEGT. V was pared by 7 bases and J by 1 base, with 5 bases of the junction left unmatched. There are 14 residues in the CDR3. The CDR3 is CASTLTGANTEAFF. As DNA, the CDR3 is TGTGCCAGCACCTTGACAGGGGCGAACACTGAAGCTTTCTTT.

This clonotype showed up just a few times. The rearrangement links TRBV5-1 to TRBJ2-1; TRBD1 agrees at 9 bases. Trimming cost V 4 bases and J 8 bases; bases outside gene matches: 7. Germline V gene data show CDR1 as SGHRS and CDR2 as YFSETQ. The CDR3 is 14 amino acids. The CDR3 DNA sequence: TGCGCCAGCAGCCAAAGGACAGGGGTGGATGAGCAGTTCTTC. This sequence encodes CASSQRTGVDEQFF.

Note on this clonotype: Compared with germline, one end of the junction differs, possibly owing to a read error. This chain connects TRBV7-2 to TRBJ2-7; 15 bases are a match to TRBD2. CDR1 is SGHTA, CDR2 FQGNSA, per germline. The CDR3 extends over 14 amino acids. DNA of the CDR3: TGTGCCAGCAGCTTAACCCCCGATGGACTAGCGGGAGGGTTC. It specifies CASSLTPDGLAGGF.

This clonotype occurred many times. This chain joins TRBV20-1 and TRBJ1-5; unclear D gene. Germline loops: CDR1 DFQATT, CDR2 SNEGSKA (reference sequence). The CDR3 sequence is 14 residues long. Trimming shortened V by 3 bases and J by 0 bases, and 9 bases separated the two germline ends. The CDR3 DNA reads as TGCAGTGCTAGCGAGGGTTATAGCAATCAGCCCCAGCATTTT. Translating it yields CSASEGYSNQPQHF.

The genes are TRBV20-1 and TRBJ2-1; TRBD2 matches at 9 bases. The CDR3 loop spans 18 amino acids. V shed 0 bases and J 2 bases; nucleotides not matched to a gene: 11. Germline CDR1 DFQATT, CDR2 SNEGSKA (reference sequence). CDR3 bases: TGCAGTGCTAGAGACCCCAAAGCTAGCGGGACTACCTACAATGAGCAGTTCTTC. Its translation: CSARDPKASGTTYNEQFF.

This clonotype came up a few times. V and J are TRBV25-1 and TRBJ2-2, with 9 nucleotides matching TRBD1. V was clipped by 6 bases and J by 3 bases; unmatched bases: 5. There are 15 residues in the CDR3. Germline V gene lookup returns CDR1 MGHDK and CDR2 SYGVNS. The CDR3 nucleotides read TGTGCCAGCAGAGCCGGGACAGGGTACACCGGGGAGCTGTTTTTT. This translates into CASRAGTGYTGELFF.

The CDR3 DNA sequence: TGTGCCAGCAGCCCCCGGGCTTCCGGGGAGGGTGAGACCCAGTACTTC. Translated: CASSPRASGEGETQYF. This chain connects TRBV5-4 to TRBJ2-5, with TRBD2 identical over 7 bases. The CDR3 totals 16 residues. Looked up from germline, CDR1 is SGHNT and CDR2 is YYREEE (reference sequence). Losses at the gene ends were 4 bases for V and 5 bases for J; bases not matched to a gene: 14.

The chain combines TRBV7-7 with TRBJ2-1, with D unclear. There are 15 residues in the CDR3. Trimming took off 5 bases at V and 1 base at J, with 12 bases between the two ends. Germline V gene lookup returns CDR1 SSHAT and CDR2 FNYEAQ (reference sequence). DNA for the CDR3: TGTGCCAGCAGCCCTCTAGTTTTGTCCTACAATGAGCAGTTCTTC. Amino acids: CASSPLVLSYNEQFF.

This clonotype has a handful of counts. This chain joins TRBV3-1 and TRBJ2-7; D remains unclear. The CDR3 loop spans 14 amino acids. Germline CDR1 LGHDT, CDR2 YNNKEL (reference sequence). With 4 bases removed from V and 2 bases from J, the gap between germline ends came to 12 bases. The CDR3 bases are TGTGCCAGCAGCCCATTCCGGCCTCCCTACGAGCAGTACTTC. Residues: CASSPFRPPYEQYF.

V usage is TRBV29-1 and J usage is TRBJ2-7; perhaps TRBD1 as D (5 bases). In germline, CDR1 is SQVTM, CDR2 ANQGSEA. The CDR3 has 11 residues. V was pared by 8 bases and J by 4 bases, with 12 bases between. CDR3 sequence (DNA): TGCAGCACCTCGGACAATTACGAGCAGTACTTC. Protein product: CSTSDNYEQYF.

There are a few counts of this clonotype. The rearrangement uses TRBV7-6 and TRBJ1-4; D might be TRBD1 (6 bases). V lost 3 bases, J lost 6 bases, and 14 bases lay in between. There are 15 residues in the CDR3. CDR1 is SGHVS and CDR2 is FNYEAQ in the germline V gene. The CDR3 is CASSFRDTGHEKLFF. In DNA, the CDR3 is TGTGCCAGCAGCTTCCGGGACACGGGCCATGAAAAACTGTTTTTT.

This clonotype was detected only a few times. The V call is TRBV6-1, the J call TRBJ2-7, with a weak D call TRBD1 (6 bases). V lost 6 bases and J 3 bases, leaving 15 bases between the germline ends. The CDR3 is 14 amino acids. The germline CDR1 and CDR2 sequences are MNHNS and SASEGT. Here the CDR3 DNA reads TGTGCCAGCAGAGGGCCGGGACACGTCTACGAGCAGTACTTC. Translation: CASRGPGHVYEQYF.

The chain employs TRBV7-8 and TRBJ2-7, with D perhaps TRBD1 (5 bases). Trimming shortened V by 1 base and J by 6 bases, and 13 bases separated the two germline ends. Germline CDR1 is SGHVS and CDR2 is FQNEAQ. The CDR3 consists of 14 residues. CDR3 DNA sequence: TGTGCCAGCAGCTTAGTACTTACAGGCGGCGAGCAGTACTTC. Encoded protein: CASSLVLTGGEQYF.

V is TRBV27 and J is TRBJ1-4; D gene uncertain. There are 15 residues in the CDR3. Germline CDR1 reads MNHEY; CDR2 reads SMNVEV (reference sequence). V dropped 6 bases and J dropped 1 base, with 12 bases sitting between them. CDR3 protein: CASRGNGVTNEKLFF. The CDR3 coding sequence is TGTGCCAGCAGGGGGAACGGTGTAACTAATGAAAAACTGTTTTTT. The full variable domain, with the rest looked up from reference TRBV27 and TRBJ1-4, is EAQVTQNPRYLITVTGKKLTVTCSQNMNHEYMSWYRQDPGLGLRQIYYSMNVEVTDKGDVPEGYKVSRKEKRNFPLILESPSPNQTSLYFCASRGNGVTNEKLFFGSGTQLSVL.

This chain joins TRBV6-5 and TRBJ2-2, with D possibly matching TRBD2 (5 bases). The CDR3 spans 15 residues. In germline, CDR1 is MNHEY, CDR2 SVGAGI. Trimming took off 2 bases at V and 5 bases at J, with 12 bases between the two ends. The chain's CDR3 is CASSYLARGTGELFF. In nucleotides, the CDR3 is TGTGCCAGCAGTTACCTGGCCCGAGGGACCGGGGAGCTGTTTTTT.

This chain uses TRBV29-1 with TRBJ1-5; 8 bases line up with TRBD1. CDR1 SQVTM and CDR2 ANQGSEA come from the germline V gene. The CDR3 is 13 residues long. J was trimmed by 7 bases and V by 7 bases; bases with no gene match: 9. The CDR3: CSDPTGARQPQHF. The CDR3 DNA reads TGCAGCGATCCGACAGGGGCCAGGCAGCCCCAGCATTTT.

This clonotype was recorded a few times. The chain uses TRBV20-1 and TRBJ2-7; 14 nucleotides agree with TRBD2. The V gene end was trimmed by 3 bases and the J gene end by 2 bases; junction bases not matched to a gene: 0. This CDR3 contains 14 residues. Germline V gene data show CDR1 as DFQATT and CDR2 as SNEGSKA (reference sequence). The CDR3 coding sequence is TGCAGTGCTAGGACTAGCGGGGGGGCCTACGAGCAGTACTTC. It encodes CSARTSGGAYEQYF.

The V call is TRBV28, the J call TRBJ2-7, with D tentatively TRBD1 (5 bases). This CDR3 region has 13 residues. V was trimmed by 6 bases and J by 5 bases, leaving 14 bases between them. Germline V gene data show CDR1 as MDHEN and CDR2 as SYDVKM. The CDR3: CASSSSGIHEQYF. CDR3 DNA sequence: TGTGCCAGCAGCTCCTCAGGGATCCACGAGCAGTACTTC.

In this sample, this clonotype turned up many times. The CDR3 bases are TGCGCCAGCAGCTCCCCCACTTCAGTTGCGACCCAGTACTTC. Protein sequence: CASSSPTSVATQYF. V gene TRBV5-1 combines with J gene TRBJ2-5; D gene uncertain. This CDR3 contains 14 residues. Trimming removed 3 bases at V and 7 bases at J, with 16 bases between. Per germline, CDR1 SGHRS and CDR2 YFSETQ.

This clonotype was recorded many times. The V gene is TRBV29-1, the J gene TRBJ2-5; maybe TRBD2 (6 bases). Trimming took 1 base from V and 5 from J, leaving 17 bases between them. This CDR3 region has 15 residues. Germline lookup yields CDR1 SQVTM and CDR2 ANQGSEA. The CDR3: CSVEGGDEPVETQYF. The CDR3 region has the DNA TGCAGCGTTGAAGGGGGGGATGAACCTGTGGAGACCCAGTACTTC.